The 29 T cell receptor beta chains in this list originate from one sample, sequenced in a study of regulatory T cells in long-lasting Graves disease. Building of the TCR beta libraries involved iRepertoire HTBI primers and Arm-PCR of CDR3 regions. A single record per CDR3 protein comes from TCRdb applying MiXCR to the multiplex PCR reads. Among roughly 500,000 distinct CDR3 sequences listed, around 21% were seen once. Documented time point: persistent/refractory GD, antithyroid drugs over 5 years with positive TRAb. PBMC-extracted RNA yielded the TCR library. Sequenced material: peripheral blood mononuclear cells (PBMCs), taken when the disease was refractory, from a patient treated with antithyroid drugs. These receptors all stem from a female donor with Graves disease.

The rearrangement joins TRBV19 to TRBJ1-1; D is undetermined. The CDR3 covers 14 residues. V lost 3 bases and J 0 bases, leaving 8 bases between the germline ends. The germline V gene has CDR1 LNHDA and CDR2 SQIVND (reference sequence). CDR3 sequence (DNA): TGTGCCAGTAGTATGAGCTACATGAACACTGAAGCTTTCTTT. The encoded protein is CASSMSYMNTEAFF.

The chain employs TRBV10-3 and TRBJ1-1, with 7 positions matching TRBD1. The V gene end was trimmed by 0 bases and the J gene end by 1 base; junction bases not matched to a gene: 2. The CDR3 runs 15 residues. The germline gives CDR1 ENHRY, CDR2 SYGVKD. The CDR3 sequence is CAISESKGANTEAFF. DNA for the CDR3: TGTGCCATCAGTGAGTCGAAGGGGGCGAACACTGAAGCTTTCTTT.

This chain uses TRBV20-1 with TRBJ2-7; TRBD2 agrees at 8 bases. With V trimmed by 2 bases and J by 6 bases, 6 bases remained unmatched. The CDR3 has 13 amino acids. CDR1 is DFQATT, CDR2 SNEGSKA, per germline (reference sequence). The CDR3 DNA sequence: TGCAGTGCTAGACACGTAGCGGGATTCGAGCAGTACTTC. This translates into CSARHVAGFEQYF.

The chain employs TRBV5-5 and TRBJ1-2; D remains unclear. Germline assignment: CDR1 SGHKS and CDR2 YYEKEE (reference sequence). The CDR3 extends over 13 amino acids. Trimming left V 5 bases short and J 2 bases short, with 10 bases between. The CDR3 spells CASRPSPNYGYTF. Here the CDR3 DNA reads TGTGCCAGCAGACCAAGTCCGAACTATGGCTACACCTTC.

This clonotype showed up just a few times. CDR3 loop: CASSPRGPIEQYF. In DNA, the CDR3 is TGTGCCAGCTCACCAAGAGGTCCAATCGAGCAGTACTTC. The rearrangement links TRBV18 to TRBJ2-7; no definite D call. The V gene's germline CDR1 is KGHSH and CDR2 LQKENI. Trimming shortened V by 2 bases and J by 6 bases, and 11 bases separated the two germline ends. The CDR3 sequence is 13 residues long.

This clonotype was detected only once. Given a much more abundant clone one base away, this may be a read error. The V call is TRBV27, the J call TRBJ2-7; no reliable D call. CDR1 and CDR2 from the germline V gene are MNHEY and SMNVEV (reference sequence). This CDR3 is built from 14 residues. CDR3 nucleotide sequence: TGTGCCAGCAGTTTGACGGTACTCTCCTGCGAGCAGTACTTT. Translated, it gives CASSLTVLSCEQYF.

The chain couples TRBV30 to TRBJ1-6, with a weak D call TRBD1 (5 bases). Trimming stripped 4 bases from V and 6 bases from J, with 13 bases between. Germline V gene lookup returns CDR1 GTSNPN and CDR2 SVGIG (reference sequence). This CDR3 is 14 amino acids long. The CDR3 sequence is CAWKGQSSNSPLHF. The CDR3 nucleotides are TGTGCCTGGAAGGGGCAGAGCAGTAATTCACCCCTCCACTTT.

At least ten counts were recorded for this clonotype. This chain connects TRBV28 to TRBJ2-2; TRBD1 matches 12 bases. Germline values: CDR1 MDHEN, CDR2 SYDVKM. With 0 bases clipped from V and 7 bases from J, the junction kept 6 bases outside the gene matches. The CDR3 has 17 amino acids. The CDR3 protein is CASSLWGTGGANGELFF. CDR3 in DNA: TGTGCCAGCAGTTTATGGGGGACAGGGGGCGCAAACGGGGAGCTGTTTTTT.

This clonotype was seen once. Lacking the conserved final phenylalanine or tryptophan, this CDR3 likely reflects a read error. The chain employs TRBV14 and TRBJ2-7, with no clear D. V was pared by 1 base and J by 4 bases, with 5 bases between. The germline gives CDR1 SGHDN, CDR2 FVKESK. The CDR3 loop spans 12 amino acids. For the CDR3, the DNA is TGTGCCAGCAGCCAAGGTAGTTACGAGCAGTACTCC. Encoded protein: CASSQGSYEQYS.

The chain has TRBV30 and TRBJ2-4; D might be TRBD2 (6 bases). The J call could be wrong; TRBJ2-5 is a better fit for the DNA end. The CDR3 length is 13 residues. Germline values: CDR1 GTSNPN, CDR2 SVGIG (reference sequence). DNA for the CDR3: TGTGCCTGGAGTGTACGGAGGGGTGAGACCCAGTACTTC. It encodes CAWSVRRGETQYF.

The rearrangement joins TRBV6-2 or TRBV6-3 to TRBJ2-2, with 10 nucleotides matching TRBD2. Trimming cost V 0 bases and J 5 bases; bases outside gene matches: 6. There are 17 residues in the CDR3. Germline CDR1 is MNHEY and CDR2 is SVGEGT. The CDR3 DNA reads TGTGCCAGCAGTTACTCACATCCAGCGGGAGGGACCGGGGAGCTGTTTTTT. Translating gives CASSYSHPAGGTGELFF.

On this clonotype itself: A much bigger clone sits one base away, suggesting this may be a read error. The J gene is TRBJ2-2, the V gene TRBV6-2 or TRBV6-3; 11 nucleotides line up with TRBD1. CDR1 is MNHEY, CDR2 SVGEGT, per germline. The CDR3 sequence is 16 residues long. DNA for the CDR3: TGTGCCAGCAGCGGAGGACAGGGGGCTAACAGCGGGGAGCTGGTTTTT. Amino acids: CASSGGQGANSGELVF.

This clonotype was detected a few times. The rearrangement links TRBV6-5 to TRBJ2-2; D remains unclear. The CDR3 sequence is 18 residues long. V lost 4 bases and J 5 bases, leaving 23 bases between the germline ends. Per germline, CDR1 MNHEY and CDR2 SVGAGI. The CDR3: CASSSIHEAIHRTGELFF. The CDR3 bases are TGTGCCAGCAGTTCCATCCATGAGGCCATACACAGAACCGGGGAGCTGTTTTTT.

This clonotype was found many times. The V call is TRBV28, the J call TRBJ2-7, with 8 bases matching TRBD1. V lost 6 bases and J lost 0; bases outside the gene matches: 4. CDR1 MDHEN and CDR2 SYDVKM come from the germline V gene. The CDR3 length is 14 residues. The CDR3 is CASRTGAPSYEQYF. The CDR3 nucleotides are TGTGCCAGCAGGACAGGGGCTCCCTCCTACGAGCAGTACTTC.

The V and J genes are TRBV19 and TRBJ1-1; D uncertain. V was cut by 5 bases and J by 8 bases, with 15 bases left in between. Germline V lookup: CDR1 LNHDA, CDR2 SQIVND (reference sequence). This CDR3 has 13 residues. The CDR3 loop is CASSLDGDSEAFF. In DNA form, the CDR3 reads TGTGCCAGTAGTTTGGACGGTGACTCGGAAGCTTTCTTT.

As for this clonotype: A far bigger clonotype differs at one base, so this is likely a read error. The J gene is TRBJ2-7, the V gene TRBV7-2; 9 bases are shared with TRBD2. Germline V gene lookup returns CDR1 SGHTA and CDR2 FQGNSA. The CDR3 contains 17 residues. Written as DNA, the CDR3 is TGTGCCAGCAGCTCCTGGGAGTCCGGGACTAGCTCCTACGAGCAGCACTTC. Translating gives CASSSWESGTSSYEQHF. Using reference TRBV7-2 and TRBJ2-7 for the parts outside the CDR3, the full variable domain is GAGVSQSPSNKVTEKGKDVELRCDPISGHTALYWYRQSLGQGLEFLIYFQGNSAPDKSGLPSDRFSAERTGGSVSTLTIQRTQQEDSAVYLCASSSWESGTSSYEQHFGPGTRLTVT.

The V gene is TRBV20-1, the J gene TRBJ1-3; D unclear. Germline-derived CDR1 and CDR2 are DFQATT and SNEGSKA (reference sequence). This CDR3 spans 17 amino acids. V dropped 0 bases and J dropped 1 base, with 16 bases sitting between them. CDR3 DNA: TGCAGTGCTAGAGATCTTAGTACAGTCGAATCTGGAAACACCATATATTTT. Translation gives CSARDLSTVESGNTIYF.

The table lists this clonotype with many counts. The rearrangement joins TRBV6-1 to TRBJ2-7; 10 bases are a match to TRBD1. This CDR3 contains 13 residues. The V segment lost 6 bases and the J segment 5 bases; nucleotides outside the gene matches: 4. Germline CDR1 is MNHNS and CDR2 is SASEGT. The CDR3 nucleotides read TGTGCCAGCAGACAAGACAGGGGGCACGAGCAGTACTTC. Amino acids: CASRQDRGHEQYF.

The table lists this clonotype with many counts. The chain recombines TRBV6-5 with TRBJ1-1; D is uncertain. This CDR3 has 15 amino acids. CDR1 is MNHEY, CDR2 SVGAGI, per germline. The V gene lost 0 bases and the J gene lost 0 bases, with 8 bases spanning the gap. In DNA form, the CDR3 reads TGTGCCAGCAGTTACTCGATGGGCGTGAACACTGAAGCTTTCTTT. As protein: CASSYSMGVNTEAFF.

There are a few counts of this clonotype. A much larger clone lies a single base off, so this may be a read error. The genes are TRBV9 and TRBJ2-5; the D gene is possibly TRBD2 (6 bases). The germline gives CDR1 SGDLS, CDR2 YYNGEE. Trimming left V 3 bases short and J 7 bases short, with 16 bases between. The CDR3 contains 14 residues. The CDR3 region has the DNA TGTGCCAGCAGCGAACGACTAGTTCATGGGACCCAGTACTTC. Its translation: CASSERLVHGTQYF. Combining the CDR3 with reference TRBV9 and TRBJ2-5 gives the whole variable domain DSGVTQTPKHLITATGQRVTLRCSPRSGDLSVYWYQQSLDQGLQFLIQYYNGEERAKGNILERFSAQQFPDLHSELNLSSLELGDSALYFCASSERLVHGTQYFGPGTRLLVL.

This chain uses TRBV2 with TRBJ2-3; D is perhaps TRBD1 (6 bases). CDR1 is SNHLY, CDR2 FYNNEI, per germline. The V end lost 10 bases, the J end lost 0 bases, and 20 bases lay between the germline ends. The CDR3 spans 16 residues. For the CDR3, the DNA is TGTGCCATACCTACGACAGGAACCTCTAGCACAGATACGCAGTATTTT. Encoded protein: CAIPTTGTSSTDTQYF.

This clonotype came up a few times. The CDR3 nucleotides are TGTGCCAGCTCACCGCAGGGGTTTGATGGCTACACCTTC. Its protein product is CASSPQGFDGYTF. The rearrangement links TRBV18 to TRBJ1-2; a weak D match, TRBD1 (6 bases). CDR3 length: 13 residues. Trimming took 3 bases from V and 6 from J, leaving 11 bases between them. CDR1 and CDR2 from the germline V gene are KGHSH and LQKENI.

This clonotype came up many times. The J gene is TRBJ2-7, the V gene TRBV29-1; 14 bases are shared with TRBD2. The length of the CDR3 is 13 residues. Per germline, CDR1 SQVTM and CDR2 ANQGSEA. The V segment lost 7 bases and the J segment 6 bases; nucleotides outside the gene matches: 5. DNA for the CDR3: TGCAGCGCTGGGACTAGCGGGAGTCGCGAGCAGTACTTC. Amino acids: CSAGTSGSREQYF.

This clonotype was observed a handful of times. The chain employs TRBV7-9 and TRBJ2-2, with a tentative D call TRBD2 (5 bases). V was shortened by 2 bases and J by 3 bases, with 13 bases between the two germline ends. Germline-derived CDR1 and CDR2 are SEHNR and FQNEAQ (reference sequence). The CDR3 is 16 amino acids. In DNA, the CDR3 is TGTGCCAGCAGCTTATCATCAGCGGTAGACACCGGGGAGCTGTTTTTT. Translation gives CASSLSSAVDTGELFF.

This clonotype showed up many times. The J gene is TRBJ2-7, the V gene TRBV6-5; weak D call: TRBD1 (5 bases). Germline CDR1 is MNHEY and CDR2 is SVGAGI. The CDR3 sequence is 14 residues long. V shed 2 bases and J shed 7 bases, with 15 bases lying between them. The CDR3 loop is CASSYSRVLGEQYF. CDR3 DNA sequence: TGTGCCAGCAGTTACAGCAGGGTATTAGGGGAGCAGTACTTC.

V is TRBV3-1 and J is TRBJ2-4; maybe TRBD2 (5 bases). Germline loops: CDR1 LGHDT, CDR2 YNNKEL (reference sequence). The length of the CDR3 is 16 residues. V dropped 4 bases and J dropped 1 base, with 14 bases sitting between them. The CDR3 loop reads CASSRAAGVAKNIQYF. Written as DNA, the CDR3 is TGTGCCAGCAGCCGCGCTGCCGGGGTGGCCAAAAACATTCAGTACTTC. The full variable domain, rest sourced from reference TRBV3-1 and TRBJ2-4, is DTAVSQTPKYLVTQMGNDKSIKCEQNLGHDTMYWYKQDSKKFLKIMFSYNNKELIINETVPNRFSPKSPDKAHLNLHINSLELGDSAVYFCASSRAAGVAKNIQYFGAGTRLSVL.

This chain joins TRBV19 and TRBJ2-2; D is unresolved. The germline V gene encodes CDR1 LNHDA and CDR2 SQIVND (reference sequence). This CDR3 contains 14 residues. The ends were cut back, 11 bases at V and 0 bases at J, with 13 bases in the middle. The CDR3 nucleotides read TGTGCCGGCTCGACGGCCGCGAACACCGGGGAGCTGTTTTTT. This translates into CAGSTAANTGELFF.

J is TRBJ2-7 and V is TRBV19, with 10 bases identical to TRBD1. With V trimmed by 8 bases and J by 6 bases, 7 bases remained unmatched. CDR1 LNHDA and CDR2 SQIVND come from the germline V gene (reference sequence). The CDR3 sequence is 13 residues long. The CDR3 is CASEGRDRGEQYF. CDR3 nucleotide sequence: TGTGCCAGTGAAGGCCGGGACAGGGGCGAGCAGTACTTC.

This clonotype was observed at least ten times. This chain connects TRBV28 to TRBJ2-5; D gene unclear. CDR1 and CDR2 (germline): MDHEN, SYDVKM. V gave up 8 bases and J gave up 7 bases, with 14 bases separating them. This CDR3 contains 12 residues. In nucleotides, the CDR3 is TGTGCCAGCCTGGAGTTTGGTAGGACCCAGTACTTC. It encodes CASLEFGRTQYF.